This TCR beta chain originates from a study of tumor-infiltrating lymphocytes in localized non-small cell lung cancer. Study conclusions and caveats: Each assay used a separate piece of the same tissue.

CDR1 and CDR2 from the germline V gene are SNHLY and FYNNEI. The CDR3 is 11 amino acids. V lost 10 bases and J 8 bases, leaving 14 bases between the germline ends. In regard to this clone: Its antigen is not identified.

TCRdb's copy holds only in-frame clones and misses some; the assay was immunoSEQ multiplex PCR. This sample yields about 24,000 clones, of which 50% to 80% are seen a single time; 5.4% belongs to the top ten. This receptor was identified in a human donor with non-small cell lung cancer. Material: lung tumor tissue. The genes are TRBV2 and TRBJ1-1; maybe TRBD1 (6 bases). DNA for the CDR3: TGTGCCACAGAATACACAGGGGAAGCTTTCTTT. Protein: CATEYTGEAFF. The variable domain in full, with the rest retrieved from reference TRBV2 and TRBJ1-1, is EPEVTQTPSHQVTQMGQEVILRCVPISNHLYFYWYRQILGQKVEFLVSFYNNEISEKSEIFDDQFSVERPDGSNFTLKIRSTKLEDSAMYFCATEYTGEAFFGQGTRLTVV.